This T cell receptor (beta chain) derives from a study of blood T cell repertoires in COVID-19. As for the study in general: The cDNA or gDNA used as material had been derived from T cells, B-cell-depleted T cells, or PBMCs.

Original data processing: For nucleated cells, counts were estimated from reference gene primer amplification. Method: immunoSEQ multiplex PCR; TCRdb's copy keeps in-frame clones and lacks some. That table supplies the V and J calls and clone size; D and trimming were determined from the DNA. This sample has roughly 230,000 clones; 75% to 85% occur once, and the top ten carry over 4.5%. Germline-derived CDR1 and CDR2 are MDHEN and SYDVKM. With V trimmed by 4 bases and J by 4 bases, 8 bases remained unmatched. The CDR3 contains 15 residues. This receptor was identified in a human donor in a cohort sampled during active COVID-19. The chain links TRBV28 to TRBJ1-2; 8 nucleotides match TRBD1. The specimen sequenced was peripheral blood. CDR3 sequence: CASSSITGGSYGYTF. The CDR3 coding sequence is TGTGCCAGCAGTTCAATTACAGGGGGTTCCTATGGCTACACCTTC.